This TCR beta chain derives from a study of blood T cell repertoires in COVID-19. Study-wide background: Material from acute and convalescent COVID-19 was sourced from the United States, Italy and Spain. Sources were T cells, B-cell-depleted T cells, or PBMCs; the material itself was cDNA or gDNA.

Germline V gives CDR1 LNHDA, CDR2 SQIVND (reference sequence). This CDR3 spans 14 amino acids. Trimming at V came to 7 bases and at J to 5 bases, leaving 7 bases not matched to a gene. Patients of the Seattle cohort, enrolled during active infection, were followed longitudinally. Per the original methods: Nucleated cell number was recorded as an estimate derived from reference gene primer amplification. Sequenced by immunoSEQ multiplex PCR; TCRdb stores in-frame clones only, minus some. The V and J calls and clone size were taken over from that table, and D and trimming were inferred from the DNA. The sample has about 130,000 clones; over 85% are singletons.

This receptor was obtained from a man between 60 and 70 years old with COVID-19, enrolled during active disease. The sample was peripheral blood. The V and J genes are TRBV19 and TRBJ2-3; 9 bases are a match to TRBD1. CDR3 residues: CASTPDRGGDTQYF. CDR3 bases: TGTGCCAGTACCCCGGACAGGGGTGGAGATACGCAGTATTTT.